This T cell receptor (beta chain) stems from a study of shared clonotypes between healthy human individuals. In the original processing: Filtering differed because ImmunoSEQ produced junction-only sequences that carried no quality scores. Sequencing was performed with immunoSEQ multiplex PCR; in TCRdb, only in-frame clones are kept and a portion is missing. V and J calls and clone size are given by that table; D and trimming were obtained from the DNA. Seen here are approximately 2.3 million clones, more than 85% observed once, and the top ten hold 0.39%. CDR1 is SGDLS and CDR2 is YYNGEE in the germline V gene. CDR3 size: 15 residues. The V end lost 4 bases, the J end lost 4 bases, and 18 bases lay between the germline ends. Points from the study as a whole: The study's rarefaction showed incomplete sorted-subset sequencing despite large depth.

As for this clone: Antigen unknown.

The TCR comes from a young man in good health. Some clones in this sample may be carry-over from other donors' samples. The specimen sequenced was naive CD4+ T cells from PBMCs. As to subset: CD45RA+ positively selected. The chain couples TRBV9 to TRBJ2-7; D unresolved. The CDR3 DNA reads as TGTGCCAGCAGCCCGGACGGACGATTTCTTTACGAGCAGTACTTC. Translation gives CASSPDGRFLYEQYF.